This T cell receptor beta chain was identified during a study of T cell responses to AZD1222 COVID-19 vaccine (dated by TCRdb to the early 2020s). General notes on the study: AZD1222 recipients given second doses at about 4 weeks or at about 12 weeks were pooled, since spike-specific TCR depth and breadth were not found to differ between the two schedules. A total of 230 to 250 trial participants underwent TCR sequencing, of whom some 210 received two doses of AZD1222 and roughly 25 received two doses of the MenACWY control vaccine. Enrollment into the trials was organized by age into subgroups of 18-55, 56-69 and 70-plus years, and those subgroups contained 148, 28 and 57 TCR-sequenced participants, respectively. The paper as a whole reports these results and caveats: Conclusions about previously exposed vaccinees were limited because only a handful of AZD1222 recipients were SARS-CoV-2 seropositive at baseline. Participants were mostly white British and included more females than males, and it was suggested by the authors that clonal diversity may have been underestimated. Reportedly, close to half of the unique spike-specific TCRs recognized epitopes lying outside the regions that are mutated in the B.1.351 and B.1.1.7 variants. The vaccine-associated CD4 TCRs covered the entire spike protein, and the dominant responses fell in regions 160-218 and 743-854. After two AZD1222 doses, both the breadth and the depth of spike-specific TCRs were significantly higher than at day 0 and than in MenACWY recipients. Because no day 14 peak-response samples were available, repertoires were characterized only after the peak T cell response. In the small 56-69-year group, the increase in depth fell short of significance, most likely because of low power.

Reading the germline V gene gives CDR1 SGHDN and CDR2 FVKESK. The junction carries 13 bases between V and J, which are trimmed by 3 bases and 5 bases respectively. The CDR3 numbers 14 residues from cysteine through phenylalanine. This entry keeps only the CDR3 DNA: 42 bases, framed from base 1. The CDR3 regions of human TCRbeta chains were analyzed by immunosequencing. In the paper's pipeline: TCRs in the repertoires were matched against a reference library of SARS-CoV-2-specific TCRs that had been generated with the MIRA antigen-specificity platform. Breadth was defined as the fraction of unique TCRs that were SARS-CoV-2-associated. Depth was defined as the fraction of total T cells that were SARS-CoV-2-associated. Using the MIRA data, each spike-specific TCR was assigned both to the spike region to which the TCR was reactive and to a CD4 or CD8 class. Log10-transformed breadth and depth values were compared by one-way ANOVA with Sidak's multiple comparisons tests. In TCRdb, the immuneACCESS table is reduced to in-frame sequences with V and J assigned. These tables do not hold every clone; where another copy was compared, an unresolved V gene accounts for under half, and the others remain unexplained. That table gives V, J and clone size, and the DNA gave D and trimming. Recorded for this sample are some 120,000 clones; about nine tenths of them occurred a single time. The ten most abundant clones make up roughly 1.5% of the sample.

The time point label for this specimen denotes: baseline before first vaccination. Vaccinee samples were obtained from the UK trials COV001 and COV002, which included a single-blind randomized controlled phase 2/3 trial of AZD1222 (ChAdOx1 nCoV-19) in healthy adults. For TCRbeta chain sequencing, PBMC samples were collected from trial participants at day 0 and at day 28 after the second dose. As concerns this clone: The target of this receptor is not known. No base quality values were provided; no much bigger clone lies one nucleotide off.

The receptor's source is an adult in good health. The sequencing used peripheral blood, collected on day 0 of AZD1222 vaccination. In this chain, TRBV14 is recombined with TRBJ1-2; a tentative D match to TRBD1 spans 6 bases. CDR3 sequence: CASSQRQALYGYTF. The nucleotides are TGTGCCAGCAGCCAGCGACAGGCCCTTTATGGCTACACCTTC.